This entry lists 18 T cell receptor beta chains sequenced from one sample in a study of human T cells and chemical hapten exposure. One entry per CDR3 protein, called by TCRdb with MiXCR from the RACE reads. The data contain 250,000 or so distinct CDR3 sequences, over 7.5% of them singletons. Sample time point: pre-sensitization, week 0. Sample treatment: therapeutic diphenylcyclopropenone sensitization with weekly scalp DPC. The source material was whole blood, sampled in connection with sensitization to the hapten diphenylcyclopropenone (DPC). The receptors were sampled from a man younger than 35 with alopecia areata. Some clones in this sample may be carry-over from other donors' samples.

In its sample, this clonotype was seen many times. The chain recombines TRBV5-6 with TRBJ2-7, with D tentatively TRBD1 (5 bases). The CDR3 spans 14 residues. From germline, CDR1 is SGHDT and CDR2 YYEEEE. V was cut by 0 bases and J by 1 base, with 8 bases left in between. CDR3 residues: CASSLDRISYEQYF. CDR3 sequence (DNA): TGTGCCAGCAGCTTGGACAGGATATCCTACGAGCAGTACTTC.

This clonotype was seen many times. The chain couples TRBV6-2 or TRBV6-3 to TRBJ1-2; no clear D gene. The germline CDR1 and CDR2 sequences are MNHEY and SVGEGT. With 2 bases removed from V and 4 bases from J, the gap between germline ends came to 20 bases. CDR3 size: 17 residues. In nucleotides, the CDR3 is TGTGCCAGCAGTTACACTGGAATAGCCGGGAGCGTCTATGGCTACACCTTC. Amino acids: CASSYTGIAGSVYGYTF.

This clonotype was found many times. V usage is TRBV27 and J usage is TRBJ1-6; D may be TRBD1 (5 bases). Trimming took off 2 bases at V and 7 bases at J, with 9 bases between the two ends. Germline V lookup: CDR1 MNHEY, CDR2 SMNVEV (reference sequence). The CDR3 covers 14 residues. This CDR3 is CASSLGAGNSPLHF. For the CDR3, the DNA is TGTGCCAGCAGTTTAGGGGCGGGGAATTCACCCCTCCACTTT.

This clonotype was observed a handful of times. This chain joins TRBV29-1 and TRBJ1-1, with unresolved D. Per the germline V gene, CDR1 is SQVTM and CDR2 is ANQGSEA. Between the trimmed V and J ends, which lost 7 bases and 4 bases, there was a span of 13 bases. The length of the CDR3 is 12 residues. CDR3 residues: CSGAEGGTEAFF. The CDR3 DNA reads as TGCAGCGGCGCTGAGGGTGGCACTGAAGCTTTCTTT.

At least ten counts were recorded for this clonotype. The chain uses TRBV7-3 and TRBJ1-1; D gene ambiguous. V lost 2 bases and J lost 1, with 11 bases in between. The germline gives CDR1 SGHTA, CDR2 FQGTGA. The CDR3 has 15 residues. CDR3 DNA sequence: TGTGCCAGCAGCTTAGACGGGAGAGAGAACACTGAAGCTTTCTTT. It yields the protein CASSLDGRENTEAFF.

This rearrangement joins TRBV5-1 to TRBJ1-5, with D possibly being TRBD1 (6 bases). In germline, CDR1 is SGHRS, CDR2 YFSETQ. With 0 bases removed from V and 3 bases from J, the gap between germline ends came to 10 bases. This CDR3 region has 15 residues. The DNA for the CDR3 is TGCGCCAGCAGCTTGGCAGGACAGCACAATCAGCCCCAGCATTTT. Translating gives CASSLAGQHNQPQHF. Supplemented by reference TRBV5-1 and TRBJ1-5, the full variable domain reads KAGVTQTPRYLIKTRGQQVTLSCSPISGHRSVSWYQQTPGQGLQFLFEYFSETQRNKGNFPGRFSGRQFSNSRSEMNVSTLELGDSALYLCASSLAGQHNQPQHFGDGTRLSIL.

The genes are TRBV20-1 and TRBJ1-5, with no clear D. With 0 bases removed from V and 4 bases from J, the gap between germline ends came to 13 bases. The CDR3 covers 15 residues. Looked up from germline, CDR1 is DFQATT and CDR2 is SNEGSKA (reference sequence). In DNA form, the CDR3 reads TGCAGTGCTAGAGATTCAGCACAGCTGAATCAGCCCCAGCATTTT. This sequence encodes CSARDSAQLNQPQHF.

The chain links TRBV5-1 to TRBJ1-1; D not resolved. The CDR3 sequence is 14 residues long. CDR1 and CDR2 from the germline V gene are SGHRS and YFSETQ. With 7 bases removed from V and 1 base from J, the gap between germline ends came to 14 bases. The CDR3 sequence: CASGPNSKNTEAFF. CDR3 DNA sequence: TGCGCCAGCGGTCCCAACTCTAAGAACACTGAAGCTTTCTTT.

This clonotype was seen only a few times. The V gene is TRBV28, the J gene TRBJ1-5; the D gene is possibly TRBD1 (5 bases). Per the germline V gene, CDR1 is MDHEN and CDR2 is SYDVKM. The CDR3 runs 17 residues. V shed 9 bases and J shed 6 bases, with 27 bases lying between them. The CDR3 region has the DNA TGTGCCAGTCTAGGTGGAGGGCCAGGGTCGTTGTCTCAGCCCCAGCATTTT. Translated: CASLGGGPGSLSQPQHF.

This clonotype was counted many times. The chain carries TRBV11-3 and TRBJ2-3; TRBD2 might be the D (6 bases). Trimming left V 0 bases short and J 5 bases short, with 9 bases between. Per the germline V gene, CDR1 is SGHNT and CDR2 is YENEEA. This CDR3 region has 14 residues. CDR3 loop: CASSLDGGKDTQYF. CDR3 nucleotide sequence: TGTGCCAGCAGCTTAGATGGCGGGAAAGATACGCAGTATTTT.

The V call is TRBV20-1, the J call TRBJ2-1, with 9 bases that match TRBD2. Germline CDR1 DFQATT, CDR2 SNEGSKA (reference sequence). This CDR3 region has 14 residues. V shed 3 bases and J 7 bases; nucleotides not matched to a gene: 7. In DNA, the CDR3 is TGCAGTGCTAGGCGGGGGGGCCAAGGGAATGAGCAGTTCTTC. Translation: CSARRGGQGNEQFF.

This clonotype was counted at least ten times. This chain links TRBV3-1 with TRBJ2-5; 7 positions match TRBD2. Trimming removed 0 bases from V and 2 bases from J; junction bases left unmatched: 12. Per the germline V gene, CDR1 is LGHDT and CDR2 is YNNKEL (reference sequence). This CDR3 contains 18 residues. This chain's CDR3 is CASSQDMGRGGEQETQYF. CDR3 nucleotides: TGTGCCAGCAGCCAAGATATGGGGAGGGGAGGAGAGCAAGAGACCCAGTACTTC.

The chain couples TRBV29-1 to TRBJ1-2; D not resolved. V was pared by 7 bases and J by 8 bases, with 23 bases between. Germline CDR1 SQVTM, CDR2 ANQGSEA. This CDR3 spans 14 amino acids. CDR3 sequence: CSATDGLGPGGYTF. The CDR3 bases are TGCAGCGCTACTGACGGACTAGGTCCGGGGGGCTACACCTTC.

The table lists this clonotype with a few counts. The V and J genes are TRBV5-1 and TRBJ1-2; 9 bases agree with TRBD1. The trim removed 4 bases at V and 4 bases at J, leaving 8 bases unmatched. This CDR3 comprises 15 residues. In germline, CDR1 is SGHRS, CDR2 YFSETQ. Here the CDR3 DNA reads TGCGCCAGCAGCAGAGGAGCGGGACAGGGCTATGGCTACACCTTC. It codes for CASSRGAGQGYGYTF.

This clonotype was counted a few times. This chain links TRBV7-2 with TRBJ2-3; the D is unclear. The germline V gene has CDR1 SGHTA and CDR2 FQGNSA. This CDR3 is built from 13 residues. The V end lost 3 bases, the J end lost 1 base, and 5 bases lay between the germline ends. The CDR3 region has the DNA TGTGCCAGCAGCTTTAAAGGCACAGATACGCAGTATTTT. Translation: CASSFKGTDTQYF.

The CDR3 nucleotides are TGTGCCAGCTCACCCCGGGACAGGGGCCCCACTGAAGCTTTCTTT. As protein: CASSPRDRGPTEAFF. The chain recombines TRBV18 with TRBJ1-1; 10 nucleotides align to TRBD1. There are 15 residues in the CDR3. After removal of 3 bases from V and 4 bases from J, the junction contained 5 bases not matched to a gene. The germline CDR1 and CDR2 sequences are KGHSH and LQKENI.

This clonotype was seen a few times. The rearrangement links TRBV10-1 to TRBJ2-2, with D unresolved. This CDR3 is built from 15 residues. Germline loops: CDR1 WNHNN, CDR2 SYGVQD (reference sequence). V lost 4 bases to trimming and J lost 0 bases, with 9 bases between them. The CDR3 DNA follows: TGCGCCAGCAGTGCGGTCGGAACGAACACCGGGGAGCTGTTTTTT. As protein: CASSAVGTNTGELFF.

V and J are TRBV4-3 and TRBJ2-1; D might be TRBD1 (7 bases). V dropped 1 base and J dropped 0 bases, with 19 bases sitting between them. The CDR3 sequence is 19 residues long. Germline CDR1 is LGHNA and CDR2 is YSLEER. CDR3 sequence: CASSQGQGTSLSSYNEQFF. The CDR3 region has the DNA TGCGCCAGCAGCCAAGGACAGGGAACTAGCTTAAGCTCCTACAATGAGCAGTTCTTC.